These 30 T cell receptor beta chains share one sample of origin, sequenced in a study of CD8+ T cells in alopecia areata. RNA was extracted and reverse transcribed into cDNA as the sequencing template. Sequenced by immunoSEQ multiplex PCR; TCRdb stores in-frame clones only, minus some. There are some 200,000 clones in the sample; around three fifths occur only once, and about 15% lies in the top ten. The input for sequencing was CD4+ T cells sorted from blood, taken at week 0. All receptors derive from a human donor with alopecia areata.

This sequence joins TRBV30 and TRBJ1-2; possible D gene TRBD1, 5 bases. The V end lost 3 bases, the J end lost 13 bases, and 18 bases lay between the germline ends. The CDR3 length is 12 residues. CDR1 and CDR2 (germline): GTSNPN, SVGIG (reference sequence). This CDR3 is CAWSPGHRASTF. CDR3 nucleotides: TGTGCCTGGAGCCCTGGACATAGAGCAAGCACCTTC.

The gene calls are TRBV30 and TRBJ1-2; D may be TRBD1 (6 bases). Germline V gene data show CDR1 as GTSNPN and CDR2 as SVGIG (reference sequence). Trimming took off 5 bases at V and 6 bases at J, with 16 bases between the two ends. The CDR3 sequence is 13 residues long. CDR3 nucleotide sequence: TGTGCCTGGGCGCTTCCAGGGGCCGATGGCTACACCTTC. This codes for CAWALPGADGYTF. The complete variable domain, with remaining parts taken from reference TRBV30 and TRBJ1-2, reads SQTIHQWPATLVQPVGSPLSLECTVEGTSNPNLYWYRQAAGRGLQLLFYSVGIGQISSEVPQNLSASRPQDRQFILSSKKLLLSDSGFYLCAWALPGADGYTFGSGTRLTVV.

The V call is TRBV7-9, the J call TRBJ2-7; 8 nucleotides match TRBD1. With V trimmed by 6 bases and J by 2 bases, 12 bases remained unmatched. Germline CDR1 reads SEHNR; CDR2 reads FQNEAQ (reference sequence). There are 16 residues in the CDR3. Written as DNA, the CDR3 is TGTGCCAGCAGTTCAAGTCCCGGGACAGGTACCTACGAGCAGTACTTC. Residues: CASSSSPGTGTYEQYF.

J is TRBJ1-2 and V is TRBV29-1; D is perhaps TRBD1 (6 bases). Germline CDR1 reads SQVTM; CDR2 reads ANQGSEA. The CDR3 covers 12 residues. The V and J ends lost 7 bases and 6 bases respectively, with 15 bases between them. CDR3 sequence reads: CSGNIGGHGYTF. CDR3 in DNA: TGCAGCGGGAACATCGGGGGGCATGGCTACACCTTC.

This sequence joins TRBV29-1 and TRBJ2-7; perhaps D is TRBD1 or TRBD2 (6 bases each). The CDR3 consists of 15 residues. The germline V gene encodes CDR1 SQVTM and CDR2 ANQGSEA. The V end was cut by 4 bases, the J end by 3 bases, with 19 bases between. This CDR3 is CSVGDGGSGYYEQYF. The CDR3 nucleotides are TGCAGCGTTGGAGACGGGGGCAGCGGTTACTACGAGCAGTACTTC.

This clone has a handful of counts. V usage is TRBV30 and J usage is TRBJ2-7; D remains ambiguous. The CDR3 sequence is 13 residues long. Trimming took 4 bases from V and 1 from J, leaving 11 bases between them. CDR1 is GTSNPN and CDR2 is SVGIG in the germline V gene (reference sequence). CDR3 region: CAWNEVRSYEQYF. The CDR3 DNA reads as TGTGCCTGGAATGAGGTCCGGTCCTACGAGCAGTACTTC.

This rearrangement joins TRBV29-1 to TRBJ1-2, with 9 bases that match TRBD1. Germline CDR1 reads SQVTM; CDR2 reads ANQGSEA. The V segment lost 4 bases and the J segment 7 bases; nucleotides outside the gene matches: 10. CDR3 length: 14 residues. Here the CDR3 DNA reads TGCAGCGTTGCCCGGGACAGGGACGGCGGTGGCTACACCTTC. Translation: CSVARDRDGGGYTF.

This clone was seen only once. This rearrangement joins TRBV7-2 to TRBJ2-2; possible D gene TRBD2, 6 bases. Germline V lookup: CDR1 SGHTA, CDR2 FQGNSA. The ends were cut back, 5 bases at V and 3 bases at J, with 16 bases in the middle. The CDR3 has 16 residues. In DNA form, the CDR3 reads TGTGCCAGCAGCCCAGAAAGTTGGGGGGACACCGGGGAGCTGTTTTTT. Translated, it gives CASSPESWGDTGELFF.

This chain links TRBV5-1 with TRBJ2-2; tentatively, D is TRBD1 (6 bases). The CDR3 is 14 residues long. Germline values: CDR1 SGHRS, CDR2 YFSETQ. The V gene lost 4 bases and the J gene lost 3 bases, with 10 bases spanning the gap. The CDR3 coding sequence is TGCGCCAGCAGCCAGGGGTCGGACACCGGGGAGCTGTTTTTT. Translation: CASSQGSDTGELFF.

The chain uses TRBV18 and TRBJ2-7; 8 bases map to TRBD2. V lost 2 bases to trimming and J lost 2 bases; unmatched junction nucleotides: 5. The germline CDR1 and CDR2 sequences are KGHSH and LQKENI. The CDR3 covers 15 residues. This CDR3 reads CASSPRSGGAYEQYF. The DNA of the CDR3 is TGTGCCAGCTCACCAAGGTCCGGGGGGGCCTACGAGCAGTACTTC. The complete variable domain, with remaining parts taken from reference TRBV18 and TRBJ2-7, reads NAGVMQNPRHLVRRRGQEARLRCSPMKGHSHVYWYRQLPEEGLKFMVYLQKENIIDESGMPKERFSAEFPKEGPSILRIQQVVRGDSAAYFCASSPRSGGAYEQYFGPGTRLTVT.

The J gene is TRBJ1-6, the V gene TRBV7-9; D gene unclear. The CDR3 is 14 residues long. CDR1 is SEHNR, CDR2 FQNEAQ, per germline (reference sequence). V gave up 1 base and J gave up 7 bases, with 8 bases separating them. Here the CDR3 reads CASSLDLVNSPLHF. The CDR3 DNA follows: TGTGCCAGCAGCTTAGACCTTGTCAATTCACCCCTCCACTTT.

The chain employs TRBV2 and TRBJ1-2; no firm D call. Germline CDR1 is SNHLY and CDR2 is FYNNEI. With 1 base removed from V and 4 bases from J, the gap between germline ends came to 4 bases. The CDR3 totals 12 residues. Here the CDR3 reads CASSEGFYGYTF. Here the CDR3 DNA reads TGTGCCAGCAGTGAAGGATTCTATGGCTACACCTTC. The full variable domain, rest sourced from reference TRBV2 and TRBJ1-2, is EPEVTQTPSHQVTQMGQEVILRCVPISNHLYFYWYRQILGQKVEFLVSFYNNEISEKSEIFDDQFSVERPDGSNFTLKIRSTKLEDSAMYFCASSEGFYGYTFGSGTRLTVV.

The chain links TRBV6-5 to TRBJ2-6; no definite D call. Trimming left V 7 bases short and J 0 bases short, with 10 bases between. The germline gives CDR1 MNHEY, CDR2 SVGAGI. The CDR3 sequence is 15 residues long. The CDR3 DNA follows: TGTGCCAGCACAGGACGGAGCTCTGGGGCCAACGTCCTGACTTTC. Its translation: CASTGRSSGANVLTF.

V gene TRBV2 combines with J gene TRBJ2-1, with 8 bases fitting TRBD1. Trimming at V came to 5 bases and at J to 8 bases, leaving 8 bases not matched to a gene. Germline CDR1 is SNHLY and CDR2 is FYNNEI. CDR3 size: 14 residues. The CDR3 loop reads CASSNPGQGHEQFF. DNA for the CDR3: TGTGCCAGCAGTAACCCAGGACAGGGCCATGAGCAGTTCTTC.

The count of this clone is one. The CDR3 nucleotides are TGTGCCAGCAGAGAAAGGGTGCAGTCGGACGAGCAGTACTTC. This encodes CASRERVQSDEQYF. This rearrangement joins TRBV2 to TRBJ2-7, with unresolved D. The V gene lost 6 bases and the J gene lost 5 bases, with 17 bases spanning the gap. CDR3 length: 14 residues. Germline CDR1 SNHLY, CDR2 FYNNEI.

In this sample, this clone turned up a few times. The chain combines TRBV6-5 with TRBJ1-1; D gene uncertain. Per germline, CDR1 MNHEY and CDR2 SVGAGI. Trimming left V 6 bases short and J 0 bases short, with 11 bases between. The CDR3 runs to 14 residues. CDR3 nucleotide sequence: TGTGCCAGCAGCCCGTTGGGCTTGAACACTGAAGCTTTCTTT. Translation gives CASSPLGLNTEAFF.

Concerning this clone itself: Relative to the germline gene, one junction end is altered; a read error may explain this. The gene calls are TRBV7-7 and TRBJ1-1; D perhaps matches TRBD1 (5 bases). This CDR3 comprises 15 residues. Germline CDR1 SSHAT, CDR2 FNYEAQ (reference sequence). CDR3 sequence (DNA): TGTGCTAGCAGCTTAGTCGACGGACAGAACACTGAAGCTTTCTTT. It translates to CASSLVDGQNTEAFF.

The chain combines TRBV29-1 with TRBJ1-1, with D perhaps matching TRBD1 (5 bases). V lost 5 bases, J lost 4 bases, and 14 bases lay in between. The CDR3 is made up of 13 amino acids. In germline, CDR1 is SQVTM, CDR2 ANQGSEA. The CDR3 region is CSVLGGLATEAFF. CDR3 nucleotides: TGCAGCGTTCTGGGGGGATTGGCCACTGAAGCTTTCTTT.

This clone has only one observation. The rearrangement links TRBV2 to TRBJ1-3; the D is unclear. CDR1 and CDR2 from the germline V gene are SNHLY and FYNNEI. The V gene lost 6 bases and the J gene lost 3 bases, with 12 bases spanning the gap. The CDR3 totals 14 residues. CDR3 nucleotides: TGTGCCAGCAGAGCCCCCCTGGATGGAAACACCATATATTTT. It codes for CASRAPLDGNTIYF.

The chain has TRBV7-2 and TRBJ1-2, with a weak D call TRBD1 (6 bases). CDR1 SGHTA and CDR2 FQGNSA come from the germline V gene. This CDR3 has 14 residues. Trimming took off 6 bases at V and 4 bases at J, with 15 bases between the two ends. The CDR3 nucleotides are TGTGCCAGCAGTTCCCCAGGGGAGGTCTATGGCTACACCTTC. It specifies CASSSPGEVYGYTF. Full variable domain (remainder filled in from reference TRBV7-2 and TRBJ1-2): GAGVSQSPSNKVTEKGKDVELRCDPISGHTALYWYRQSLGQGLEFLIYFQGNSAPDKSGLPSDRFSAERTGGSVSTLTIQRTQQEDSAVYLCASSSPGEVYGYTFGSGTRLTVV.

This chain links TRBV30 with TRBJ2-4; perhaps D is TRBD1 or TRBD2 (5 bases each). V lost 1 base, J lost 7 bases, and 11 bases lay in between. Looked up from germline, CDR1 is GTSNPN and CDR2 is SVGIG (reference sequence). This CDR3 comprises 13 residues. CDR3 residues: CAWSGGTENIQYF. The CDR3 coding sequence is TGTGCCTGGAGTGGAGGGACGGAGAACATTCAGTACTTC. The full variable domain, in which reference TRBV30 and TRBJ2-4 provide the parts outside the CDR3, is SQTIHQWPATLVQPVGSPLSLECTVEGTSNPNLYWYRQAAGRGLQLLFYSVGIGQISSEVPQNLSASRPQDRQFILSSKKLLLSDSGFYLCAWSGGTENIQYFGAGTRLSVL.

The rearrangement joins TRBV30 to TRBJ2-1; D tentatively reads TRBD1 or TRBD2 (6 bases each). V was shortened by 2 bases and J by 7 bases, with 15 bases between the two germline ends. From germline, CDR1 is GTSNPN and CDR2 SVGIG (reference sequence). This CDR3 contains 14 residues. CDR3 sequence: CAWSYGGVWNEQFF. The CDR3 DNA sequence: TGTGCCTGGAGTTACGGGGGCGTTTGGAATGAGCAGTTCTTC. The whole variable domain, remainder taken from reference TRBV30 and TRBJ2-1, is SQTIHQWPATLVQPVGSPLSLECTVEGTSNPNLYWYRQAAGRGLQLLFYSVGIGQISSEVPQNLSASRPQDRQFILSSKKLLLSDSGFYLCAWSYGGVWNEQFFGPGTRLTVL.

The chain uses TRBV30 and TRBJ2-2; perhaps TRBD1 as D (5 bases). The CDR3 length is 14 residues. With 1 base removed from V and 1 base from J, the gap between germline ends came to 7 bases. CDR1 GTSNPN and CDR2 SVGIG come from the germline V gene (reference sequence). In nucleotides, the CDR3 is TGTGCCTGGAGTGGGCAGGGGAACACCGGGGAGCTGTTTTTT. It specifies CAWSGQGNTGELFF.

This clone was seen a few times. This chain uses TRBV7-3 with TRBJ2-3; possible D gene TRBD1, 5 bases. The CDR3 runs 14 residues. Trimming took 4 bases from V and 1 from J, leaving 9 bases between them. Germline loops: CDR1 SGHTA, CDR2 FQGTGA. CDR3 nucleotides: TGTGCCAGCAGCTCAGGGATGGGCACAGATACGCAGTATTTT. This gives the protein CASSSGMGTDTQYF.

A remark on this clone: The same CDR3 arises from other DNA sequences in this sample as well. The rearrangement uses TRBV30 and TRBJ1-5; no clear D. Per germline, CDR1 GTSNPN and CDR2 SVGIG (reference sequence). The CDR3 has 14 residues. Trimming cost V 0 bases and J 1 base, with 7 bases left between them. The CDR3, as DNA: TGTGCCTGGAGTGTAGGAGGGAGCAATCAGCCCCAGCATTTT. It codes for CAWSVGGSNQPQHF.

The chain employs TRBV4-2 and TRBJ2-1; 9 nucleotides match TRBD2. Germline CDR1 is LGHNA and CDR2 is YNFKEQ. Germline trimming cut 0 bases from V and 5 bases from J; bases unmatched to any gene: 5. There are 16 residues in the CDR3. The CDR3: CASSQDGGGDHNEQFF. CDR3 bases: TGTGCCAGCAGCCAAGACGGCGGGGGGGACCACAATGAGCAGTTCTTC.

The chain couples TRBV30 to TRBJ2-7; TRBD2 agrees at 8 bases. Germline CDR1 reads GTSNPN; CDR2 reads SVGIG (reference sequence). The V segment lost 3 bases and the J segment 2 bases; nucleotides outside the gene matches: 9. The CDR3 is made up of 15 amino acids. The CDR3 sequence is CAWRDGGAGTYEQYF. The CDR3 bases are TGTGCCTGGAGAGACGGGGGGGCCGGGACCTACGAGCAGTACTTC.

V and J are TRBV4-1 and TRBJ1-2; D call uncertain. Per germline, CDR1 MGHRA and CDR2 YSYEKL. V dropped 2 bases and J dropped 8 bases, with 15 bases sitting between them. CDR3 length: 14 amino acids. The CDR3 loop is CASSQPAGRYGYTF. CDR3 DNA: TGCGCCAGCAGCCAACCGGCCGGCAGGTACGGCTACACCTTC.

The rearrangement uses TRBV30 and TRBJ2-3, with D possibly being TRBD1 or TRBD2 (5 bases each). This CDR3 contains 15 residues. In germline, CDR1 is GTSNPN, CDR2 SVGIG (reference sequence). V dropped 8 bases and J dropped 1 base, with 19 bases sitting between them. DNA of the CDR3: TGTGCCCACTGCTCGGGGCACTTTGGCACAGATACGCAGTATTTT. It is translated as CAHCSGHFGTDTQYF.

The genes are TRBV2 and TRBJ2-3, with TRBD2 matching 16 bases. Trimming cost V 8 bases and J 9 bases; bases outside gene matches: 8. The CDR3 has 15 residues. CDR1 is SNHLY and CDR2 is FYNNEI in the germline V gene. The DNA for the CDR3 is TGTGCCAGCCGTCCTCCGGGACTAGCGGGGGGGACGCAGTATTTT. Protein sequence: CASRPPGLAGGTQYF.